What follows describes a single TCR beta chain. Its target is not known. This sample was taken from a study of T cell responses to AZD1222 COVID-19 vaccine. Regarding the study as a whole: It was only six AZD1222 recipients who were seropositive at baseline. White British ancestry dominated among donors, who included more females, and clonal diversity was possibly underestimated. Sampling that yielded the repertoires occurred only after the peak T cell response.

The protocol was immunoSEQ multiplex PCR, while the TCRdb copy is restricted to in-frame clones and leaves out a portion. Of about 160,000 clones in the sample, more than 80% are singletons; the top ten hold 6.5% to 8.5%. CDR3 length: 19 residues. V dropped 3 bases and J dropped 8; count of bases not matched to a gene: 21. From germline, CDR1 is SGHDN and CDR2 FVKESK. The J gene is TRBJ2-3, the V gene TRBV14, with TRBD2 identical over 9 bases. This specimen was peripheral blood, taken on day 0 of AZD1222 vaccination. This receptor was identified in an adult in good health. The CDR3 here is CASSHPNISGGHSLGTQYF. The CDR3 DNA sequence: TGTGCCAGCAGCCATCCCAACATAAGCGGGGGGCATTCTCTAGGTACGCAGTATTTT.